This TCR beta chain was recovered during a study of blood T cells in healthy people across ages. Germline V gene lookup returns CDR1 MNHNS and CDR2 SASEGT. Germline trimming cut 4 bases from V and 5 bases from J; bases unmatched to any gene: 8. The CDR3 is made up of 15 amino acids. Next came a second PCR, run for about 7 to 12 cycles, which used a sample-barcoded 5' primer along with a J-beta primer mix. TCRdb ran MiXCR on the 5' RACE reads and lists one entry per CDR3 protein. Here the sample spans about 780,000 distinct CDR3 sequences, 35% to 60% being singletons. Source material: blood. The chain recombines TRBV6-1 with TRBJ2-3; 8 bases are shared with TRBD1. The TCR was taken from an older man in good health. Here the CDR3 DNA reads TGTGCCAGCAGTGGGGACAGGTCTTTGGGAGATACGCAGTATTTT. It is translated as CASSGDRSLGDTQYF.